This T cell receptor (beta chain) was recorded in a study of blood T cell repertoires in COVID-19. Whole-study context: The origin of the acute and convalescent COVID-19 samples was the United States, Italy and Spain. From T cells, B-cell-depleted T cells, or PBMCs came the material, which was cDNA or gDNA.

The CDR3 runs 14 residues. Original methodology: Nucleated cell counts were estimated from reference gene primer amplification. Profiled with immunoSEQ multiplex PCR; TCRdb holds only in-frame clones, not every one. That table is the source of V, J and clone size, and D and trimming were worked out from the DNA. In the table there are 190,000 or so clones, roughly 88% of which are singletons. Sequenced material: peripheral blood. The rearrangement uses TRBV21-1 and TRBJ1-5. TRBV21-1 counts as a pseudogene. The sequence was collected from a young woman with acute or convalescent COVID-19. CDR3 amino acids: CASSFSPGNQPQHF. The CDR3 nucleotides read TGTGCCAGCAGCTTCTCCCCCGGGAATCAGCCCCAGCATTTT.